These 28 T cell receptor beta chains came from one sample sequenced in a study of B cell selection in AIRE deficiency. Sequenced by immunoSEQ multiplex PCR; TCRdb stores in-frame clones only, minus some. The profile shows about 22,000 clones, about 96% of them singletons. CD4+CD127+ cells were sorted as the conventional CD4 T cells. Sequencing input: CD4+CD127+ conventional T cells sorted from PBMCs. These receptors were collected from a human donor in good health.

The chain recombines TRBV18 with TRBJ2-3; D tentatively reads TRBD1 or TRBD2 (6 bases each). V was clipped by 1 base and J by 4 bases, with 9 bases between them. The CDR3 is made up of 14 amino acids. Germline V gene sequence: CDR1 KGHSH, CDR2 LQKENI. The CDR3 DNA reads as TGTGCCAGCTCACCACGGGGGGCCGCAGATACGCAGTATTTT. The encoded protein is CASSPRGAADTQYF.

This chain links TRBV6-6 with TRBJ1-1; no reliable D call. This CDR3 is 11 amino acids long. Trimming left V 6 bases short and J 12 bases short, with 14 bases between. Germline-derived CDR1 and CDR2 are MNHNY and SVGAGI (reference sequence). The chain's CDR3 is CASSRADGTFF. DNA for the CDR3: TGTGCCAGCAGCCGGGCTGACGGGACTTTCTTT.

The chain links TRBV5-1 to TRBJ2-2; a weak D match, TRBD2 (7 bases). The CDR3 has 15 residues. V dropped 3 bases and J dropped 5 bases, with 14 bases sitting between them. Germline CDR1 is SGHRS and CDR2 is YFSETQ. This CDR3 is CASSSGGPETGELFF. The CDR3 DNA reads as TGCGCCAGCAGCTCCGGGGGGCCAGAAACCGGGGAGCTGTTTTTT.

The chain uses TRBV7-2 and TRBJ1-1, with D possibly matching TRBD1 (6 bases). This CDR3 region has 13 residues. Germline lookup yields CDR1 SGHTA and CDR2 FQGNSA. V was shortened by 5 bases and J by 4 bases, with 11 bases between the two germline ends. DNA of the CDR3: TGTGCCAGCAGCCTCGACAGGACCACTGAAGCTTTCTTT. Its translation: CASSLDRTTEAFF. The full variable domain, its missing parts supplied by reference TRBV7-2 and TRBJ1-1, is GAGVSQSPSNKVTEKGKDVELRCDPISGHTALYWYRQSLGQGLEFLIYFQGNSAPDKSGLPSDRFSAERTGGSVSTLTIQRTQQEDSAVYLCASSLDRTTEAFFGQGTRLTVV.

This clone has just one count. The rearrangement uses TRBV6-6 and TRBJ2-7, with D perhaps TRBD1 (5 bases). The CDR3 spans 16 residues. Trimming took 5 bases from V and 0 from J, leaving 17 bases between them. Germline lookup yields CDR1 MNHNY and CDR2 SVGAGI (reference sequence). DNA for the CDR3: TGTGCCAGCAGTACCCTTCTCTCGACAGTCTCCTACGAGCAGTACTTC. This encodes CASSTLLSTVSYEQYF.

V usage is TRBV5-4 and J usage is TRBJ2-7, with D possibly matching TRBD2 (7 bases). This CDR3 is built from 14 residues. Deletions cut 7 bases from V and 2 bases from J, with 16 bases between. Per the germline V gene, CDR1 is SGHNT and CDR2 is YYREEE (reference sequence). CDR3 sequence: CASGKGGYTYEQYF. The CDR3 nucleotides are TGTGCCAGCGGCAAGGGGGGGTATACCTACGAGCAGTACTTC.

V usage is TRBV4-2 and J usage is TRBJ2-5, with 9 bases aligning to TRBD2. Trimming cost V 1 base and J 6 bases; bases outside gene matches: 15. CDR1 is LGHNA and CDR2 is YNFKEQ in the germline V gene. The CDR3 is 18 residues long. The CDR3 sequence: CASSQGKGGGGASQTQYF. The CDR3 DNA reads TGTGCCAGCAGCCAAGGAAAAGGTGGCGGGGGGGCCAGCCAGACCCAGTACTTC.

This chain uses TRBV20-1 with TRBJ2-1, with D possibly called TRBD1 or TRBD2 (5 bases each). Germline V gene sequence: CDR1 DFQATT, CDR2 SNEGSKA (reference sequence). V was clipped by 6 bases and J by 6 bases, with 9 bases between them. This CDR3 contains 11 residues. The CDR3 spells CSAMGPNEQFF. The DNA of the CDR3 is TGCAGTGCGATGGGACCCAATGAGCAGTTCTTC.

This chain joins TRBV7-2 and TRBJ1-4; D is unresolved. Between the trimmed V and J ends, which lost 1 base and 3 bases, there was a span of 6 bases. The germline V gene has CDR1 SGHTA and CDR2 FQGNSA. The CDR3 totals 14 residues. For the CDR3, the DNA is TGTGCCAGCAGCTTAGGGCAGCCTAATGAAAAACTGTTTTTT. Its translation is CASSLGQPNEKLFF.

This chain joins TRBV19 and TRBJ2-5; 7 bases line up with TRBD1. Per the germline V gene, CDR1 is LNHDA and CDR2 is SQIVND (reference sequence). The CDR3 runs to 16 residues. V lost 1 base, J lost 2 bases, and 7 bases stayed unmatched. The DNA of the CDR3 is TGTGCCAGTAGTATAGGGACGAGACAGGGACAAGAGACCCAGTACTTC. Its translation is CASSIGTRQGQETQYF.

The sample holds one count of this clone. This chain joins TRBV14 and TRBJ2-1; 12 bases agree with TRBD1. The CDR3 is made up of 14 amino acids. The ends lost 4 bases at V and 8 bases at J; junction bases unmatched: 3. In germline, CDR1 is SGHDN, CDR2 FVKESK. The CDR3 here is CASSRDRGLYEQFF. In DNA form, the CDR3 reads TGTGCCAGCAGCCGGGACAGGGGGCTTTATGAGCAGTTCTTC.

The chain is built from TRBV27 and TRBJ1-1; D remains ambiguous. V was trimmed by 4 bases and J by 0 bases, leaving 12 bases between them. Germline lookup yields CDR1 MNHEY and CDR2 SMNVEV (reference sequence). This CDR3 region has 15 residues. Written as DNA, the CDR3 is TGTGCCAGCAGTTCTCGGCGGCCGGTGAACACTGAAGCTTTCTTT. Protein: CASSSRRPVNTEAFF.

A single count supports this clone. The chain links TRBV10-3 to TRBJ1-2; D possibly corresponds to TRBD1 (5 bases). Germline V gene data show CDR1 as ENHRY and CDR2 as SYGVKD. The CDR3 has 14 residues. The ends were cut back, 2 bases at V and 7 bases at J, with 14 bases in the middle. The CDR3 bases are TGTGCCATCAGTGAGGTCGGAGGGGTGGGTGGCTACACCTTC. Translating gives CAISEVGGVGGYTF.

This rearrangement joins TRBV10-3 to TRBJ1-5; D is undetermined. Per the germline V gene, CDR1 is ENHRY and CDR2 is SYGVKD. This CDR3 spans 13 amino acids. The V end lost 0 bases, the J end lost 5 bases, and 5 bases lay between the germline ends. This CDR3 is CAISESTDQPQHF. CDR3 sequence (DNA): TGTGCCATCAGTGAGTCTACTGATCAGCCCCAGCATTTT.

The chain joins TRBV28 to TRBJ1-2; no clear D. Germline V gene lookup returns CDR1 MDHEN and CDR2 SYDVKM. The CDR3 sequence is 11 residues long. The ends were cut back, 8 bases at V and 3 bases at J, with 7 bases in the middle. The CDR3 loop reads CASRGDYGYTF. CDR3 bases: TGTGCCAGCCGTGGCGACTATGGCTACACCTTC.

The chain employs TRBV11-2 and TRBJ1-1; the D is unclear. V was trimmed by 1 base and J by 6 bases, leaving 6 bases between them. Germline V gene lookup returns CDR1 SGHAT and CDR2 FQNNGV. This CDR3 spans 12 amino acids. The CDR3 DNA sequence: TGTGCCAGCAGCTTAGCGGACGCTGAAGCTTTCTTT. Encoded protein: CASSLADAEAFF.

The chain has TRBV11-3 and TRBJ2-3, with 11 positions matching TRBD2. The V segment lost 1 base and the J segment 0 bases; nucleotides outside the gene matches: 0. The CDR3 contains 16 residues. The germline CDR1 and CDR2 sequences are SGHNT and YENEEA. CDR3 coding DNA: TGTGCCAGCAGCTTAGTAGCGGGGGGGAGCACAGATACGCAGTATTTT. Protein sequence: CASSLVAGGSTDTQYF. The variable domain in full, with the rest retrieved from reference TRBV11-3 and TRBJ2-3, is EAGVVQSPRYKIIEKKQPVAFWCNPISGHNTLYWYLQNLGQGPELLIRYENEEAVDDSQLPKDRFSAERLKGVDSTLKIQPAELGDSAVYLCASSLVAGGSTDTQYFGPGTRLTVL.

DNA of the CDR3: TGTGCCAGCAGCTCAACCACCGCAGGAGGGTGGGAAAAACTGTTTTTT. Translation gives CASSSTTAGGWEKLFF. The V call is TRBV7-3, the J call TRBJ1-4, with no clear D. Trimming stripped 4 bases from V and 8 bases from J, with 20 bases between. The CDR3 length is 16 residues. Germline lookup yields CDR1 SGHTA and CDR2 FQGTGA.

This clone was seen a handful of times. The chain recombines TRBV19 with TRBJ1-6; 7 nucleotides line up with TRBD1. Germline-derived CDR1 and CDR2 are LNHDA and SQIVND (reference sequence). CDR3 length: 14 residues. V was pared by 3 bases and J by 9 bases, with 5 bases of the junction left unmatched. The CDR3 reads CASSIEGASSPLHF. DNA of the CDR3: TGTGCCAGTAGTATCGAGGGGGCGTCTTCACCCCTCCACTTT.

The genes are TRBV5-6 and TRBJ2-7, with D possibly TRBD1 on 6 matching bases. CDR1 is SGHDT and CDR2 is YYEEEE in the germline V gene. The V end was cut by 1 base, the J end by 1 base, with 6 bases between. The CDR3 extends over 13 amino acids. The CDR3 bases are TGTGCCAGCAGCTTGAGGGGGTCCTACGAGCAGTACTTC. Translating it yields CASSLRGSYEQYF. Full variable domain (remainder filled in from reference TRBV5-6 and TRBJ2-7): DAGVTQSPTHLIKTRGQQVTLRCSPKSGHDTVSWYQQALGQGPQFIFQYYEEEERQRGNFPDRFSGHQFPNYSSELNVNALLLGDSALYLCASSLRGSYEQYFGPGTRLTVT.

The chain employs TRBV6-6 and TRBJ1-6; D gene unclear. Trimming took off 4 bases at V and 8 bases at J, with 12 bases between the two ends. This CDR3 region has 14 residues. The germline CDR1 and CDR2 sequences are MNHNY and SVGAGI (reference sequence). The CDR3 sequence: CASSSAGSHSPLHF. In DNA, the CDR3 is TGTGCCAGCAGTTCGGCAGGATCGCATTCACCCCTCCACTTT.

The CDR3 region has the DNA TGTGCCAGCAGTTACTTAGCGGGGGACACCGGGGAGCTGTTTTTT. This sequence encodes CASSYLAGDTGELFF. The rearrangement uses TRBV6-6 and TRBJ2-2, with 9 positions matching TRBD2. V trimming: 1 base; J trimming: 3 bases; junction bases outside the gene matches: 0. From germline, CDR1 is MNHNY and CDR2 SVGAGI (reference sequence). The CDR3 extends over 15 amino acids.

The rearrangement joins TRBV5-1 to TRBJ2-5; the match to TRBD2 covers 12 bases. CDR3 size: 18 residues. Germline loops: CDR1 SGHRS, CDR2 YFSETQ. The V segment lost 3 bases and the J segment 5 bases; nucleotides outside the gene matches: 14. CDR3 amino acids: CASSSLTPSGGAQETQYF. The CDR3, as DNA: TGCGCCAGCAGCTCCCTTACCCCTAGCGGGGGGGCCCAGGAGACCCAGTACTTC. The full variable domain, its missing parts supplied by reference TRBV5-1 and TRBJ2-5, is KAGVTQTPRYLIKTRGQQVTLSCSPISGHRSVSWYQQTPGQGLQFLFEYFSETQRNKGNFPGRFSGRQFSNSRSEMNVSTLELGDSALYLCASSSLTPSGGAQETQYFGPGTRLLVL.

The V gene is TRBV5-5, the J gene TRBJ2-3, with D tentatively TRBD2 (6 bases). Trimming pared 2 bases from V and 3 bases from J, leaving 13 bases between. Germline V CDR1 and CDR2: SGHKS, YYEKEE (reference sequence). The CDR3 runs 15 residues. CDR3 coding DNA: TGTGCCAGCAGCTTTGCGGGGAGAATGACAGATACGCAGTATTTT. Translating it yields CASSFAGRMTDTQYF.

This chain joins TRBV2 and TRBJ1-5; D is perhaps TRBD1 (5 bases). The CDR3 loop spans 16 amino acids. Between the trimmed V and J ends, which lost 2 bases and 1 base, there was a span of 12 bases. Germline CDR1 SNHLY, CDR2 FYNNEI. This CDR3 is CASSERSGQSNQPQHF. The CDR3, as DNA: TGTGCCAGCAGTGAAAGATCAGGGCAGAGCAATCAGCCCCAGCATTTT.

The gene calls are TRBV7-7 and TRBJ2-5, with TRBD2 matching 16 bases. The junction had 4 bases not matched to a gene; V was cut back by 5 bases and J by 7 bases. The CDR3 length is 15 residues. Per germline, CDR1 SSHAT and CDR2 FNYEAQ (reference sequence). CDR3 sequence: CASSPGTSGGGTQYF. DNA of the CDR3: TGTGCCAGCAGCCCAGGGACTAGCGGGGGGGGGACCCAGTACTTC.

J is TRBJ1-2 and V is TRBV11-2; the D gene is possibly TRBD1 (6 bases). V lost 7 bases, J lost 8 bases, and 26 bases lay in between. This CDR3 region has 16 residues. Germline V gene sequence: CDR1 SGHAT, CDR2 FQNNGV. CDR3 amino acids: CASISGAKPSGGGYTF. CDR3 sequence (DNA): TGTGCCAGCATTTCGGGAGCCAAACCATCTGGGGGCGGCTACACCTTC.

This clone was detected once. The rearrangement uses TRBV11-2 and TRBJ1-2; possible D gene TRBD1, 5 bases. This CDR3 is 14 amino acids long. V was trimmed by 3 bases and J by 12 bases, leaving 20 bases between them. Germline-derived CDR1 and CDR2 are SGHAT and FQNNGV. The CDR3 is CASSFSTFRVGHTF. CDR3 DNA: TGTGCCAGCAGCTTTTCTACCTTCAGGGTCGGGCACACCTTC.